What follows describes a single T cell receptor beta chain. These data come from a study of blood T cell repertoires in COVID-19. The overall study: Sample material is recorded as cDNA or gDNA derived from T cells, B-cell-depleted T cells, or PBMCs.

As originally analysed: For nucleated cells, counts were estimated from reference gene primer amplification. TCRdb keeps only in-frame clones here, not all; method: immunoSEQ multiplex PCR. V and J calls plus clone size are reproduced from that table; the DNA served to infer D and trimming. The data show over 300,000 clones, roughly nine tenths seen once. Cohorts were assigned according to the clinical history that participants reported. The study counted Cohort 3 donors as recovered given two negative PCRs, clearance, or symptom resolution. The germline V and J ends were trimmed by 3 bases and 0 bases, with 10 bases remaining between them. CDR3 length: 15 amino acids. Germline V gene data show CDR1 as LGHDT and CDR2 as YNNKEL (reference sequence).

Material for sequencing was PBMCs or T cells enriched from blood (not recorded which). This chain links TRBV3-1 (or the pseudogene TRBV3-2) with TRBJ2-3, with a possible D match to TRBD2 (7 bases). This TCR came from a young woman who had recovered from COVID-19. The CDR3 is CASSQRGPSTDTQYF. CDR3 bases: TGTGCCAGCAGCCAGCGGGGGCCGAGCACAGATACGCAGTATTTT.